These T cell receptor beta chains were read from a single sample in a study of T cells after yellow fever vaccination. TCRdb ran MiXCR on the 5' RACE reads and lists one entry per CDR3 protein. Altogether about 300,000 distinct CDR3 sequences are present, around 10% being singletons, with the ten largest covering around 3.4%. This specimen was CD4+ T cells sorted from PBMCs, taken 5 days after the yellow fever booster vaccination. The receptor set was obtained from a man aged 18 to 30 who received the YFV17D yellow fever vaccine. The CDR3 runs from the conserved cysteine through the conserved F or W.

V gene	CDR3 protein
TRBV9	CASSVGADSYNEQFF
TRBV18	CASSPRGSNEKLFF
TRBV24-1	CATSALGGAADTQYF
TRBV5-8	CASSLRYRQGYNEQFF
TRBV4-1	CASSSQDSHTDTQYF
TRBV15	CATSRGIQGAHGEQYF
TRBV6-5	CASSYSEVTDTQYF
TRBV12-3/TRBV12-4	CASTPALGSNNSPLHF
TRBV9	CASSVAGRGSPLHF
TRBV10-3	CAISGDRGVYGYTF
TRBV7-3	CASSYSGGAAQTQYF
TRBV9	CASSVAPNGDGYTF
TRBV20-1	CSARGDSRRTNYGYTF
TRBV7-8	CASVRGWGETQYF